This entry lists 7 T cell receptor beta chains sequenced from one sample in a study of cytomegalovirus exposure and HLA in healthy donors. The PCR contained 60 Vbeta and 13 Jbeta primers. Method: immunoSEQ multiplex PCR; TCRdb's copy keeps in-frame clones and lacks some. The sample holds roughly 84,000 clones, approximately 80% seen once. The sample was PBMCs. These receptors were obtained from a man between 50 and 59 years old in good health and CMV-seronegative.

Only one count was recorded for this clone. The V call is TRBV9, the J call TRBJ2-1, with no clear D. This CDR3 is 15 amino acids long. From germline, CDR1 is SGDLS and CDR2 YYNGEE. V shed 4 bases and J shed 4 bases, with 15 bases lying between them. The DNA for the CDR3 is TGTGCCAGCAGCTATGACACGACCTCTTACAATGAGCAGTTCTTC. It codes for CASSYDTTSYNEQFF.

This clone was counted only a few times. V and J are TRBV5-8 and TRBJ1-5; no definite D call. Germline V lookup: CDR1 SGHTS, CDR2 YDEGEE. The CDR3 runs to 13 residues. The V end was cut by 0 bases, the J end by 4 bases, with 5 bases between. The chain's CDR3 is CASSLGENQPQHF. In DNA form, the CDR3 reads TGTGCCAGCAGCTTGGGGGAGAATCAGCCCCAGCATTTT.

This clone was counted once. The chain carries TRBV6-5 and TRBJ1-3, with 9 bases aligning to TRBD1. The V and J ends lost 6 bases and 4 bases, in that order; junction bases with no gene match: 7. In germline, CDR1 is MNHEY, CDR2 SVGAGI. This CDR3 comprises 15 residues. The DNA for the CDR3 is TGTGCCAGCAGAGGACAGGGGACGGGAGGAAACACCATATATTTT. Its protein is CASRGQGTGGNTIYF.

The genes are TRBV27 and TRBJ2-1; 7 bases map to TRBD2. The ends lost 5 bases at V and 4 bases at J; junction bases unmatched: 14. CDR3 length: 17 residues. The germline CDR1 and CDR2 sequences are MNHEY and SMNVEV (reference sequence). The DNA of the CDR3 is TGTGCCAGCAGTCTCTTCACCAGCGGGGTAACTTACAATGAGCAGTTCTTC. It is translated as CASSLFTSGVTYNEQFF.

The chain has TRBV4-2 and TRBJ2-2, with 10 bases fitting TRBD2. J gave up 3 bases and V 2 bases, and 0 bases lay outside the gene matches. Germline CDR1 reads LGHNA; CDR2 reads YNFKEQ. There are 15 residues in the CDR3. CDR3 protein: CASSQLAGDTGELFF. CDR3 nucleotides: TGTGCCAGCAGCCAACTAGCGGGGGACACCGGGGAGCTGTTTTTT.

In this sample, this clone turned up a few times. The CDR3 bases are TGTGCCAGCAGCCGAGACTATGGCTACACCTTC. Encoded protein: CASSRDYGYTF. The chain uses TRBV7-9 and TRBJ1-2, with D unresolved. V lost 5 bases, J lost 3 bases, and 4 bases lay in between. Germline assignment: CDR1 SEHNR and CDR2 FQNEAQ (reference sequence). This CDR3 region has 11 residues.

The chain combines TRBV19 with TRBJ1-3; no clear D. The V and J ends lost 3 bases and 0 bases respectively, with 9 bases between them. This CDR3 has 15 residues. Germline-derived CDR1 and CDR2 are LNHDA and SQIVND (reference sequence). CDR3 amino acids: CASSIQTSSGNTIYF. As DNA, the CDR3 is TGTGCCAGTAGTATTCAGACATCCTCTGGAAACACCATATATTTT.